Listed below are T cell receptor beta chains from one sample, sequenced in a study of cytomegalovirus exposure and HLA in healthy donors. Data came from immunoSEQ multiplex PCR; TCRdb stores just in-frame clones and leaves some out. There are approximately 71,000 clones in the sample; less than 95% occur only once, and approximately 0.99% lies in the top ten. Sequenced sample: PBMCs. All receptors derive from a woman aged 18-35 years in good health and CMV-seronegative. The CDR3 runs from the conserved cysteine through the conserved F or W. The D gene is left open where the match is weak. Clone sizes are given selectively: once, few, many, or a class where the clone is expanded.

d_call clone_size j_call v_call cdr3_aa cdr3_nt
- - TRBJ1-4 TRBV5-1 CASSLALAEKLFF TGCGCCAGCAGCTTGGCTCTCGCGGAAAAACTGTTTTTT
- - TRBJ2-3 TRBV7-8 CASSPNTDTQYF TGTGCCAGCAGCCCCAACACAGATACGCAGTATTTT
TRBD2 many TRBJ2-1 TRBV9 CASSTGTSGRLNDEQFF TGTGCCAGCAGCACCGGGACTAGCGGGCGGCTTAACGATGAGCAGTTCTTC
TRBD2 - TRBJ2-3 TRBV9 CASSARLAGVADTQYF TGTGCCAGCAGCGCCAGACTAGCGGGAGTTGCAGATACGCAGTATTTT
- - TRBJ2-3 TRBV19 CASSIVHPRGSTDTQYF TGTGCCAGTAGTATAGTCCATCCCCGGGGTAGCACAGATACGCAGTATTTT
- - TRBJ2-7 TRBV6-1 CASRRRIEDEQYF TGTGCCAGCAGGAGGAGGATAGAGGACGAGCAGTACTTC
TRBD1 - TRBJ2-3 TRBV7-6 CASSSGTESTDTQYF TGTGCCAGCAGCTCCGGGACAGAGAGCACAGATACGCAGTATTTT
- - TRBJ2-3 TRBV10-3 CAISVAGSTDTQYF TGTGCCATCAGTGTGGCAGGTAGCACAGATACGCAGTATTTT
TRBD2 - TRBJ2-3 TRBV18 CASSSTSGGTDTQYF TGTGCCAGCTCATCGACTAGCGGGGGCACAGATACGCAGTATTTT
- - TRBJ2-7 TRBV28 CASSFGQGPYEQYF TGTGCCAGCAGTTTTGGGCAGGGGCCCTACGAGCAGTACTTC
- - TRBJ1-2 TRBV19 CASSVTANYGYTF TGTGCCAGTAGTGTGACAGCTAACTATGGCTACACCTTC
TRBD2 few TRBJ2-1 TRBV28 CASNDPTGTSLFF TGTGCCAGCAACGACCCTACCGGGACTAGCCTGTTCTTC
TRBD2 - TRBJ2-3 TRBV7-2 CASSLVAGGGADTQYF TGTGCCAGCAGCTTAGTGGCGGGAGGGGGGGCAGATACGCAGTATTTT
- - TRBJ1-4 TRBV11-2 CASSPSLGEYEKLFF TGTGCCAGCAGCCCCTCCTTGGGAGAGTACGAAAAACTGTTTTTT
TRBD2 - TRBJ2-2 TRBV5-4 CATGRGGSTGELFF TGTGCTACCGGTCGGGGGGGCTCAACCGGGGAGCTGTTTTTT
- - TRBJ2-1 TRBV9 CASSVADPAEQFF TGTGCCAGCAGCGTAGCTGATCCAGCGGAGCAGTTCTTC
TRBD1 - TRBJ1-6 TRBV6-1 CASSGGGTEYNSPLHF TGTGCCAGCAGTGGGGGTGGGACAGAATATAATTCACCCCTCCACTTT
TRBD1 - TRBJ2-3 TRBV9 CASSAGQGTDTQYF TGTGCCAGCAGCGCCGGACAGGGGACAGATACGCAGTATTTT
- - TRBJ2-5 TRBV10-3 CAISEPTRGETQYF TGTGCCATCAGTGAGCCGACCAGGGGAGAGACCCAGTACTTC
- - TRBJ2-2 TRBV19 CASSIGDTGELFF TGTGCCAGTAGTATCGGGGACACCGGGGAGCTGTTTTTT
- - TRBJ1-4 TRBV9 CASSVGTGSAEKLFF TGTGCCAGCAGCGTAGGGACGGGGTCCGCTGAAAAACTGTTTTTT
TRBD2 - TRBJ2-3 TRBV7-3 CASSTSGGHTDTQYF TGTGCCAGCAGCACAAGCGGGGGGCACACAGATACGCAGTATTTT
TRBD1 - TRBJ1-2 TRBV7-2 CASRIGQGYGYTF TGTGCCAGCAGGATAGGACAGGGCTATGGCTACACCTTC
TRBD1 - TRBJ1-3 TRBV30 CAWRKDRVTGNTIYF TGTGCCTGGAGAAAGGACAGGGTGACTGGAAACACCATATATTTT
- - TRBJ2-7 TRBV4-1 CASSQAGSSSYEQYF TGCGCCAGCAGCCAAGCCGGTAGCAGCTCCTACGAGCAGTACTTC
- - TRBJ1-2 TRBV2 CASREGRANYGYTF TGTGCCAGCAGGGAGGGCAGAGCTAACTATGGCTACACCTTC
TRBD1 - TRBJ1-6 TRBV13 CASSHRTGGSPLHF TGTGCCAGCAGCCATAGGACAGGTGGCTCACCCCTCCACTTT
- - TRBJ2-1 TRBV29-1 CSDQMTGSTYNEQFF TGCAGCGACCAGATGACAGGCTCAACCTACAATGAGCAGTTCTTC
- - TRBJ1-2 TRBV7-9 CASSLVLYGYTF TGTGCCAGCAGCTTAGTATTATATGGCTACACCTTC
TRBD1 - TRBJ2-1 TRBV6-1 CASSEAPGQGIYNEQFF TGTGCCAGCAGTGAGGCGCCGGGACAGGGAATCTACAATGAGCAGTTCTTC
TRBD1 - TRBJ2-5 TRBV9 CASSGGGQGIGETQYF TGTGCCAGCAGCGGGGGGGGACAGGGGATCGGGGAGACCCAGTACTTC
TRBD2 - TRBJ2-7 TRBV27 CASSRDYNSEQYF TGTGCCAGCAGCCGGGACTACAACTCCGAGCAGTACTTC
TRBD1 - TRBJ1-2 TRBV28 CANWDRNYGYTF TGTGCCAACTGGGACAGGAACTATGGCTACACCTTC
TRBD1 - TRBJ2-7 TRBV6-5 CASKSGTGGGEQYF TGTGCCAGCAAATCCGGGACAGGGGGCGGCGAGCAGTACTTC
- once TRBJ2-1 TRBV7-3 CASSSGTTRSGEQFF TGTGCCAGCAGCTCCGGGACAACACGCTCTGGCGAGCAGTTCTTC
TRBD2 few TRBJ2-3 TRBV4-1 CASSPGLAGGPSTDTQYF TGCGCCAGCAGCCCGGGACTAGCGGGGGGGCCTAGCACAGATACGCAGTATTTT
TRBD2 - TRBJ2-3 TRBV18 CASSPLGLAGRTDTQYF TGTGCCAGCTCACCGCTGGGACTAGCGGGACGCACAGATACGCAGTATTTT
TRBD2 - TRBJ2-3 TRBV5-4 CASSRGGRGPGGATQYF TGTGCCAGCAGCCGGGGGGGGAGAGGGCCTGGCGGGGCTACGCAGTATTTT
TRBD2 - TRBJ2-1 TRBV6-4 CASSGLAGEGNEQFF TGTGCCAGCAGTGGACTAGCGGGAGAAGGCAATGAGCAGTTCTTC
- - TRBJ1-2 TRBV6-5 CASSYSKVPGIYTF TGTGCCAGCAGTTACTCGAAGGTCCCAGGGATCTACACCTTC
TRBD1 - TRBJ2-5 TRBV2 CASSSGRGETQYF TGTGCCAGCAGTAGCGGCAGGGGGGAGACCCAGTACTTC
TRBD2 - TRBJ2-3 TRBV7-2 CASSSLAGRSDTQYF TGTGCCAGCAGCTCACTAGCGGGGAGGTCAGATACGCAGTATTTT
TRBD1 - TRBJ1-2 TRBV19 CASSPQRGQVYGYTF TGTGCCAGTAGTCCCCAAAGGGGACAGGTCTATGGCTACACCTTC
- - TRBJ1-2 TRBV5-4 CASSLWQGKTYGYTF TGTGCCAGCAGTTTATGGCAGGGGAAGACCTATGGCTACACCTTC
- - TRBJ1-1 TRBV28 CASSIHPDTEAFF TGTGCCAGCAGTATCCATCCGGACACTGAAGCTTTCTTT
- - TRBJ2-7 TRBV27 CASSPTRAGYREQYF TGTGCCAGCAGTCCCACCCGGGCAGGGTATCGAGAGCAGTACTTC
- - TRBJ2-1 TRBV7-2 CASSETGKAYNEQFF TGTGCCAGCAGCGAAACAGGGAAAGCCTACAATGAGCAGTTCTTC
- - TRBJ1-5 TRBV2 CASRERGGGNQPQHF TGTGCCAGCAGAGAGCGGGGAGGCGGCAATCAGCCCCAGCATTTT
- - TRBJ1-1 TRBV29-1 CSVDCQMNTEAFF TGCAGCGTTGACTGCCAGATGAACACTGAAGCTTTCTTT
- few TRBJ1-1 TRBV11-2 CASSFGGRLTEAFF TGTGCCAGCAGCTTCGGAGGAAGATTGACTGAAGCTTTCTTT
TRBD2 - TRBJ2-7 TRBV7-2 CASSSAGGFGEQYF TGTGCCAGCAGCTCAGCGGGGGGGTTCGGCGAGCAGTACTTC
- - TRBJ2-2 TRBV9 CASSVGGLNTGELFF TGTGCCAGCAGCGTAGGTGGCCTGAACACCGGGGAGCTGTTTTTT
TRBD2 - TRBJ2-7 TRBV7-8 CASSLVQGGVYEQYF TGTGCCAGCAGCTTAGTTCAGGGAGGGGTTTACGAGCAGTACTTC
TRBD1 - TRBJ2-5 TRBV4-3 CASSQDWTGIETQYF TGCGCCAGCAGCCAAGATTGGACAGGCATAGAGACCCAGTACTTC
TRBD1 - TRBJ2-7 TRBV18 CASGGQGANEQYF TGTGCCAGCGGCGGACAGGGGGCCAACGAGCAGTACTTC
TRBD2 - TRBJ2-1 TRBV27 CASRREGPVNEQFF TGTGCCAGCAGGCGGGAGGGCCCGGTCAATGAGCAGTTCTTC
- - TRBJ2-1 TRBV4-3 CASSSDSYNEQFF TGCGCCAGCAGCTCTGACAGCTACAATGAGCAGTTCTTC
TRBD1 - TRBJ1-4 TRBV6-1 CASSELDRSREKLFF TGTGCCAGCAGTGAATTGGACAGGTCGCGTGAAAAACTGTTTTTT
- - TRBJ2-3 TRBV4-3 CASSQDAGLSGADTQYF TGCGCCAGCAGCCAAGATGCGGGACTCTCCGGCGCAGATACGCAGTATTTT